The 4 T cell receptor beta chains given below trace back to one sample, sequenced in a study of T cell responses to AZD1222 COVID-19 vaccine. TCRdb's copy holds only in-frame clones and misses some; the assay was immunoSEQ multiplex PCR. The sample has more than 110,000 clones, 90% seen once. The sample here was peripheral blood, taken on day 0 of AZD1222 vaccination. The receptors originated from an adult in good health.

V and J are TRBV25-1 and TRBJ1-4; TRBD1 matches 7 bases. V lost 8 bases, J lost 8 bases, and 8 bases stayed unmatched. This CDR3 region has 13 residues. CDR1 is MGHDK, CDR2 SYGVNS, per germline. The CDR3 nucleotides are TGTGCCAGCTCCGACAGGGTGCGGGAAAAACTGTTTTTT. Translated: CASSDRVREKLFF.

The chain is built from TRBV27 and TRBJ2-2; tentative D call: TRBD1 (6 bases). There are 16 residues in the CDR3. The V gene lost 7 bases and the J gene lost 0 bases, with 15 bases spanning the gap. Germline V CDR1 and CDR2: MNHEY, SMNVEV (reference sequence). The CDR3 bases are TGTGCCAGCACCTCACAGGGTAACGCGAACACCGGGGAGCTGTTTTTT. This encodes CASTSQGNANTGELFF.

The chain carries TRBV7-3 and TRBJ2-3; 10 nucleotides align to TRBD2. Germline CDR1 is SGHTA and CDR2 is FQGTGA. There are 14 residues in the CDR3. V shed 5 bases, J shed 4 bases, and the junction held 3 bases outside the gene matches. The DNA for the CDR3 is TGTGCCAGCAGCCCCGGGACTAGCGCAGATACGCAGTATTTT. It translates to CASSPGTSADTQYF.

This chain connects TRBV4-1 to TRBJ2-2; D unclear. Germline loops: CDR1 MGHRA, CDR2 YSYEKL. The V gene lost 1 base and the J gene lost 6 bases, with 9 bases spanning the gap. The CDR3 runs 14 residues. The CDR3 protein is CASSQVKVSGELFF. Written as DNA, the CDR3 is TGCGCCAGCAGCCAAGTGAAGGTCTCCGGGGAGCTGTTTTTT.